The table lists the clone carrying this T cell receptor beta chain with a count of one. Its target is unknown. At collection, donors were nominally healthy, but unrecorded immune exposures were probable. The primer mix had 60 Vbeta and 13 Jbeta primers. Clones were read by immunoSEQ multiplex PCR, and TCRdb kept only the in-frame ones, dropping some. The repertoire holds about 190,000 clones, with more than 70% as singletons. These data belong to a study of cytomegalovirus exposure and HLA in healthy donors. The study, taken as a whole, reports: The classifier, whose performance was assessed in both the original and validation cohorts, reportedly diagnosed cytomegalovirus status with high specificity and sensitivity.

The germline CDR1 and CDR2 sequences are KGHSH and LQKENI. The germline V and J ends were trimmed by 2 bases and 0 bases, with 11 bases remaining between them. This CDR3 has 15 residues. The chain has TRBV18 and TRBJ2-7; D may be TRBD1 (6 bases). This TCR came from a man between 25 and 39 years old in good health and CMV-seropositive. Sequencing was done on a sample of PBMCs. The CDR3 region has the DNA TGTGCCAGCTCACCAGGGCAGGGACACTCCTACGAGCAGTACTTC. Encoded protein: CASSPGQGHSYEQYF. The complete variable domain, with remaining parts taken from reference TRBV18 and TRBJ2-7, reads NAGVMQNPRHLVRRRGQEARLRCSPMKGHSHVYWYRQLPEEGLKFMVYLQKENIIDESGMPKERFSAEFPKEGPSILRIQQVVRGDSAAYFCASSPGQGHSYEQYFGPGTRLTVT.